This T cell receptor beta chain is drawn from a study of blood T cell repertoires in COVID-19. Study summary: COVID-19 samples, acute and convalescent, were from the United States, Italy and Spain.

J gave up 8 bases and V 4 bases, and 8 bases lay outside the gene matches. Germline assignment: CDR1 LGHNA and CDR2 YSLEER. This CDR3 spans 15 amino acids. Sequenced by immunoSEQ multiplex PCR; TCRdb stores in-frame clones only, minus some. The sample shows about 82,000 clones, around four fifths of them seen only once. V and J are TRBV4-3 and TRBJ2-1; 10 bases fit TRBD2. Source material: peripheral blood. The sequence came from a woman aged 55-69 years with acute or convalescent COVID-19. The CDR3 loop is CASSPSERGGDEQFF. CDR3 sequence (DNA): TGCGCCAGCAGCCCCTCGGAGCGGGGGGGCGATGAGCAGTTCTTC.